What follows are 16 T cell receptor beta chains derived from one specimen sequenced in a study of cytomegalovirus exposure and HLA in healthy donors. Researchers ran the PCR with 60 Vbeta and 13 Jbeta primers. Profiled with immunoSEQ multiplex PCR; TCRdb holds only in-frame clones, not every one. The table lists 150,000 to 200,000 clones, 76% of them singletons. Specimen: PBMCs. The receptors shown here come from a male donor in good health and CMV-seronegative.

This chain uses TRBV7-8 with TRBJ2-7; D perhaps matches TRBD1 (6 bases). There are 12 residues in the CDR3. V lost 5 bases to trimming and J lost 3 bases, with 8 bases between them. CDR1 and CDR2 from the germline V gene are SGHVS and FQNEAQ. CDR3 in DNA: TGTGCCAGCAGCAGGACAGTCTACGAGCAGTACTTC. Translation gives CASSRTVYEQYF.

The chain employs TRBV19 and TRBJ2-6; TRBD1 agrees at 7 bases. The CDR3 has 19 residues. The V segment lost 1 base and the J segment 0 bases; nucleotides outside the gene matches: 9. CDR1 and CDR2 from the germline V gene are LNHDA and SQIVND (reference sequence). CDR3 sequence: CASSIVLTGEFSGANVLTF. The CDR3 bases are TGTGCCAGTAGTATAGTTCTTACAGGGGAATTCTCTGGGGCCAACGTCCTGACTTTC.

This chain connects TRBV10-2 to TRBJ1-5; a possible D gene is TRBD1 (6 bases). V was pared by 4 bases and J by 5 bases, with 15 bases between. The CDR3 covers 15 residues. CDR1 and CDR2 from the germline V gene are WSHSY and SAAADI. The CDR3 DNA reads as TGCGCCAGCAGTGTGAAGGGGACATACCATCAGCCCCAGCATTTT. It specifies CASSVKGTYHQPQHF.

J is TRBJ2-7 and V is TRBV2; D is possibly TRBD1 (7 bases). Germline loops: CDR1 SNHLY, CDR2 FYNNEI. Trimming removed 4 bases from V and 7 bases from J, with 20 bases in between. The CDR3 spans 15 residues. Here the CDR3 reads CASSGTRTGRGEQYF. The DNA of the CDR3 is TGTGCCAGCAGTGGCACTAGGACAGGACGGGGGGAGCAGTACTTC. The whole variable domain, remainder taken from reference TRBV2 and TRBJ2-7, is EPEVTQTPSHQVTQMGQEVILRCVPISNHLYFYWYRQILGQKVEFLVSFYNNEISEKSEIFDDQFSVERPDGSNFTLKIRSTKLEDSAMYFCASSGTRTGRGEQYFGPGTRLTVT.

The chain links TRBV16 to TRBJ2-2, with TRBD1 as a possible D gene (5 bases). V dropped 5 bases and J dropped 5 bases, with 9 bases sitting between them. Germline V CDR1 and CDR2: KGHSY, FQNENV. The CDR3 spans 13 residues. The CDR3 here is CASSERQTGELFF. Written as DNA, the CDR3 is TGTGCCAGCAGCGAAAGACAGACCGGGGAGCTGTTTTTT.

This chain joins TRBV9 and TRBJ2-2, with D perhaps matching TRBD1 (5 bases). The CDR3 extends over 12 amino acids. The germline CDR1 and CDR2 sequences are SGDLS and YYNGEE. Trimming pared 4 bases from V and 10 bases from J, leaving 11 bases between. The CDR3 reads CASSPRGQELFF. In nucleotides, the CDR3 is TGTGCCAGCAGCCCCCGCGGACAGGAGCTGTTTTTT.

The chain links TRBV11-2 to TRBJ1-2; tentatively, D is TRBD1 (5 bases). Germline lookup yields CDR1 SGHAT and CDR2 FQNNGV. V shed 11 bases and J shed 8 bases, with 27 bases lying between them. The CDR3 loop spans 15 amino acids. The DNA of the CDR3 is TGTGCCGGCCGGACATTAAAAAGGGGCGAATCGGGCTACACCTTC. This translates into CAGRTLKRGESGYTF.

The gene calls are TRBV21-1 and TRBJ2-7; the D call in the table, TRBD1, was not verified against the DNA. TRBV21-1 is a pseudogene. The CDR3 covers 18 residues. CDR3 sequence (DNA): TGTGCCAGCAGCAAGGGGGACAGGGAGAAAGAACACCCCTACGAGCAGTACTTC. Translating it yields CASSKGDREKEHPYEQYF.

The chain employs TRBV6-5 and TRBJ2-1; 10 bases line up with TRBD2. Per germline, CDR1 MNHEY and CDR2 SVGAGI. V shed 6 bases, J shed 7 bases, and the junction held 9 bases outside the gene matches. The CDR3 extends over 15 amino acids. This CDR3 is CASSPVGLAVNEQFF. Written as DNA, the CDR3 is TGTGCCAGCAGCCCCGTCGGACTAGCGGTAAATGAGCAGTTCTTC.

V usage is TRBV30 and J usage is TRBJ1-1, with a tentative D call TRBD1 (6 bases). The V end was cut by 5 bases, the J end by 1 base, with 17 bases between. The germline CDR1 and CDR2 sequences are GTSNPN and SVGIG (reference sequence). This CDR3 region has 15 residues. CDR3 coding DNA: TGTGCCTGGTCACGTCTGGGGGCCTCGAACACTGAAGCTTTCTTT. It yields the protein CAWSRLGASNTEAFF.

This sequence joins TRBV6-1 and TRBJ1-5; 10 bases align to TRBD1. The CDR3 has 15 amino acids. J lost 6 bases, V lost 5 bases, and 7 bases had no gene match. The germline V gene encodes CDR1 MNHNS and CDR2 SASEGT. The DNA of the CDR3 is TGTGCCAGCAGTCAGGGGACAGGGGCTGGTCAGCCCCAGCATTTT. Protein product: CASSQGTGAGQPQHF.

V usage is TRBV14 and J usage is TRBJ2-1; TRBD1 matches 8 bases. This CDR3 has 17 amino acids. V shed 4 bases, J shed 1 base, and the junction held 9 bases outside the gene matches. Germline CDR1 SGHDN, CDR2 FVKESK. CDR3 sequence reads: CASSPFQGAGSYNEQFF. The CDR3 nucleotides read TGTGCCAGCAGCCCGTTCCAGGGGGCTGGATCCTACAATGAGCAGTTCTTC.

The chain carries TRBV23-1 and TRBJ1-3; 10 nucleotides align to TRBD1. TRBV23-1 is recorded as an ORF, its role being uncertain. The CDR3 sequence is 17 residues long. V lost 0 bases, J lost 8 bases, and 10 bases stayed unmatched. In DNA, the CDR3 is TGCGCCAGCAGTCAATCATGGAAGAGGACAGGGGGGGACACCATATATTTT. It translates to CASSQSWKRTGGDTIYF.

CDR3 DNA sequence: TGTGCCAGCAGCGTATCCTCGGGGGTGAGGGAGCAGTACTTC. Its protein product is CASSVSSGVREQYF. The chain uses TRBV21-1 and TRBJ2-7; the table's D gene call, TRBD2, was not cross checked with the DNA. TRBV21-1 is a documented pseudogene. This CDR3 comprises 14 residues.

This sequence joins TRBV19 and TRBJ1-5; TRBD1 might be the D (5 bases). V dropped 9 bases and J dropped 3 bases, with 24 bases sitting between them. The CDR3 length is 17 residues. Germline lookup yields CDR1 LNHDA and CDR2 SQIVND (reference sequence). CDR3 in DNA: TGTGCCAGCAATATAGGGAGGGGCAGGGCGTACAATCAGCCCCAGCATTTT. Translating gives CASNIGRGRAYNQPQHF.

V is TRBV28 and J is TRBJ1-2, with 7 bases that match TRBD1. The CDR3 covers 15 residues. The V segment lost 4 bases and the J segment 6 bases; nucleotides outside the gene matches: 11. Germline lookup yields CDR1 MDHEN and CDR2 SYDVKM. The DNA of the CDR3 is TGTGCCAGCAGTTCGACACAGGGGCCGGAGGATGGCTACACCTTC. Its translation is CASSSTQGPEDGYTF.